The present entry profiles one TCR beta chain with its context. Antigen unknown. This record belongs to a study of shared clonotypes between healthy human individuals. This CDR3 has 18 amino acids. The ends lost 4 bases at V and 7 bases at J; junction bases unmatched: 17. The V gene's germline CDR1 is SGDLS and CDR2 YYNGEE. Replicate PCRs for sorted subsets used 200 to 250 ng DNA; this equaled tens of thousands of T cell genomes. Data came from immunoSEQ multiplex PCR; TCRdb stores just in-frame clones and leaves some out. The table shows around 2.3 million clones, with around 95% occurring only once. Study findings and constraints: Genetic and exposure-history diversity was limited by the small donor number.

The J gene is TRBJ1-6, the V gene TRBV9; 7 bases are shared with TRBD1. Sample: naive CD4+ T cells sorted from blood. As to subset: CD45RA+ positively selected. The receptor's source is a man between 18 and 35 years old in good health. The CDR3 DNA sequence: TGTGCCAGCAGCTCCATTCTAGGAGGGGGCACGGGAAATTCACCCCTCCACTTT. As protein: CASSSILGGGTGNSPLHF.